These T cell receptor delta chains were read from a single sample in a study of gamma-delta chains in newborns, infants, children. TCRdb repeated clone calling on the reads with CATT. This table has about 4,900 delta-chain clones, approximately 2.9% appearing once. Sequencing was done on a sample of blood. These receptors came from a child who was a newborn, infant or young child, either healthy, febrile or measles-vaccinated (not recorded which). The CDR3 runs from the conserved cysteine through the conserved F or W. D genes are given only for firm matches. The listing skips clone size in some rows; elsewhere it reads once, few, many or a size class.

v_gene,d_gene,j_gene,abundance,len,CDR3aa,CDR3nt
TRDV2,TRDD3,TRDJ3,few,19,CACDTATGGYSWDTRQMFF,TGTGCCTGTGACACCGCGACTGGGGGATACTCCTGGGACACCCGACAGATGTTTTTC
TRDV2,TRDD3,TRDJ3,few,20,CACDSTGGYHSSWDTRQMFF,TGTGCCTGTGACAGTACTGGGGGATACCATAGCTCCTGGGACACCCGACAGATGTTTTTC
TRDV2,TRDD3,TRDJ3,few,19,CACDTPSTGGYRDTRQMFF,TGTGCCTGTGACACCCCATCTACTGGGGGATACCGGGACACCCGACAGATGTTTTTC
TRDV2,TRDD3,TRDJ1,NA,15,CACDLLGDLTDKLIF,TGTGCCTGTGACCTACTGGGGGATTTAACCGATAAACTCATCTTT
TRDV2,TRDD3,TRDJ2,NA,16,CACDTLGAPLTAQLFF,TGTGCCTGTGACACTCTGGGGGCCCCTTTGACAGCACAACTCTTCTTT
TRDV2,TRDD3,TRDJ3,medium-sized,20,CACDTWGMEKTSWDTRQMFF,TGTGCCTGTGACACCTGGGGGATGGAGAAGACCTCCTGGGACACCCGACAGATGTTTTTC
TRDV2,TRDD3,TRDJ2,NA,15,CACDYWGLLTAQLFF,TGTGCCTGTGACTACTGGGGGCTTTTGACAGCACAACTCTTCTTT
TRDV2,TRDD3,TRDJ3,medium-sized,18,CACDTGGWSSWDTRQMFF,TGTGCCTGTGACACCGGGGGATGGAGCTCCTGGGACACCCGACAGATGTTTTTC
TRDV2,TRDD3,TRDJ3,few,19,CACDKVDGGDSWDTRQMFF,TGTGCCTGTGACAAGGTGGATGGGGGAGACTCCTGGGACACCCGACAGATGTTTTTC
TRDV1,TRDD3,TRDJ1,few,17,CALGELPLGDATDKLIF,TGTGCTCTTGGGGAACTTCCTCTGGGGGACGCCACCGATAAACTCATCTTT
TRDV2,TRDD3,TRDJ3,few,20,CACDTPQLGDFSWDTRQMFF,TGTGCCTGTGACACGCCCCAACTGGGGGATTTCTCCTGGGACACCCGACAGATGTTTTTC
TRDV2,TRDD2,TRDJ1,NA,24,CACDTLPFLRGHGESRRYTDKLIF,TGTGCCTGTGACACCCTCCCCTTCCTACGTGGACATGGGGAATCAAGGAGGTACACCGATAAACTCATCTTT
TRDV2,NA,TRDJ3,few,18,CACDTVERGSWDTRQMFF,TGTGCCTGTGACACCGTCGAGAGAGGGTCCTGGGACACCCGACAGATGTTTTTC
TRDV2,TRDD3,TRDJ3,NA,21,CACDTYRGIQGSSWDTRQMFF,TGTGCCTGTGACACGTACCGGGGGATACAGGGCAGCTCCTGGGACACCCGACAGATGTTTTTC